This TCR beta chain was captured in a study of cytomegalovirus exposure and HLA in healthy donors. General study findings and limits: Published work reported that the classifier diagnosed cytomegalovirus status with high specificity and sensitivity. Several of the most significant clusters appeared linked to common viral pathogens, based on a later analysis. TCR sequences were mostly rare, though some public TCRs occurred in many donors.

About this clone: No antigen is known for it.

PCR involved 60 Vbeta and 13 Jbeta primers. Repertoires were generated with immunoSEQ multiplex PCR, while TCRdb's copy carries only in-frame clones and drops some. The table has some 140,000 clones, 74% seen once. The germline gives CDR1 MNHEY, CDR2 SMNVEV (reference sequence). J lost 10 bases, V lost 5 bases, and 9 bases had no gene match. The CDR3 loop spans 15 amino acids. The sequenced sample was PBMCs. This TCR was sampled from a man aged 30-40 years in good health and CMV-seronegative. The V gene is TRBV27, the J gene TRBJ1-6; 9 bases are shared with TRBD1. In nucleotides, the CDR3 is TGTGCCAGCAGTACCCCGGGACAGGGAGGATCACCCCTCCACTTT. This sequence encodes CASSTPGQGGSPLHF.